Sequencing of this TCR beta chain was carried out in a study of OX40 agonist ivuxolimab in advanced cancers. With respect to the entire study: Ivuxolimab was an agonistic, fully human IgG2 monoclonal antibody directed against OX40 (CD134), a costimulatory receptor. Intravenous ivuxolimab was administered to patients every 2 weeks at six dose levels: 0.01, 0.1, 0.3, 1.5, 3 and 10 mg/kg. Of the approximately 54 dose-escalation patients, hepatocellular carcinoma was present in approximately 20, melanoma in approximately 15, renal cell carcinoma in 9 and head and neck cancer in 9. The dose-escalation cohort was over 70% male with a mean age of about 65 years, ranging from roughly 23 to 79. Patients were allowed to have had prior anti-PD-1, anti-PD-L1 or anti-CTLA-4 therapy, and around two fifths of the dose-escalation patients had been treated with checkpoint inhibitors. Partial responses occurred in three dose-escalation patients, of whom one had hepatocellular carcinoma and two had cutaneous melanoma. The purpose of peripheral TCRbeta sequencing was to test whether ivuxolimab changed TCR sequence diversity and led to clonal T-cell expansion. The paper covers the monotherapy dose-escalation part of the phase I ivuxolimab trial, which included N of about 50 patients. Study-level results and caveats: After ivuxolimab, more expanded clones were found on average in CD8+ T cells than in CD4+ T cells. Low levels of normalized T-cell clonal expansion were also seen in some nonresponding patients. At doses of 0.1 to 3.0 mg/kg, clonal expansion of both CD4+ and CD8+ blood T cells was observed from baseline to week 6. Antigen specificity was not determined for the clonally expanded peripheral T cells. In the 0.1-3.0 mg/kg groups, partial responders had among the lowest normalized peripheral clonal expansion, particularly in CD8+ T cells.

The trial excluded patients who had a history of autoimmune disease or were on systemic immunosuppression. Peripheral blood for TCR sequencing was drawn from every dose cohort at baseline, at cycle 4 day 1 and at cycle 7 day 1. Samples came from an open-label, multicenter, first-in-human phase I dose-escalation trial of ivuxolimab. Adults with locally advanced or metastatic melanoma, renal cell, hepatocellular, or head and neck squamous cell carcinoma were enrolled in the trial. CD4+ and CD8+ T cells were sorted separately from peripheral blood before TCR sequencing. Compared with germline, V lacks 2 bases and J lacks 6 bases; bases without a gene match: 6. The germline V gene (reference sequence) yields SGHNT for CDR1 and YYREEE for CDR2. The CDR3, cysteine through phenylalanine, is 16 amino acids long. The CDR3 DNA has 48 bases and is translated from base 1. This clone was detected a few times. Its target antigen remains unknown. Base qualities are not provided; no much larger clone lies one nucleotide away.

Genomic DNA was extracted from sorted cells for sequencing of the TCRbeta CDR3 region. The immunoSEQ Assay was used to sequence the TCRbeta CDR3 regions. TCRdb took this table from immuneACCESS and kept in-frame rearrangements with V and J called. Such tables lack part of the clones; where checked against another copy, unresolved V genes explain under half of the gap, and the rest is unexplained. This sample is represented by tens of thousands of clones; roughly four fifths of them were singletons. More than 2% of the sample goes to the ten largest clones. This sequence was found in an adult with an advanced solid tumor such as melanoma, head and neck, liver or kidney cancer. Recombination linked TRBV5-4 to TRBJ1-6; a stretch of 9 junction bases matches TRBD1. The sequencing here drew on CD4+ or CD8+ T cells sorted from blood, taken in a trial of the OX40 agonist ivuxolimab. Read as DNA, the sequence is TGTGCCAGCAGCTTCTTGAGGACAGGGGCTAATTCACCCCTCCACTTT. This is translated as CASSFLRTGANSPLHF.